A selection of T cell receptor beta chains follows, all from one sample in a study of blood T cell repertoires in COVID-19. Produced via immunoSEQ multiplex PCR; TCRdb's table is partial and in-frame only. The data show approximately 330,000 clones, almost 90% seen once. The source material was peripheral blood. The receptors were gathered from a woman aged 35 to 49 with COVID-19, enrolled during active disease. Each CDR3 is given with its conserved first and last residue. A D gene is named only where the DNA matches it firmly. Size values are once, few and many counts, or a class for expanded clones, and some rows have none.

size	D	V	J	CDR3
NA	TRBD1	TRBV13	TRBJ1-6	CASSEDRVYNSPLHF
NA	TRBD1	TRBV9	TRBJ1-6	CASSVGTGVNSPLHF
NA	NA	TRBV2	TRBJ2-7	CASSDRGPSYEQYF
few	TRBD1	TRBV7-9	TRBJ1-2	CASSLTGGGGYTF
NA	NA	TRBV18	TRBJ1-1	CASSPGRGGNTEAFF
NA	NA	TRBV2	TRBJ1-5	CASRGGDQPQHF
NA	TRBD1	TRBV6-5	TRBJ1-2	CASSSGQGFYTF
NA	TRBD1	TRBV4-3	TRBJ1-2	CASSQGTGGGPYGYTF
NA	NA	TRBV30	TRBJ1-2	CAWTVSRVTNYGYTF
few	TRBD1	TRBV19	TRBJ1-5	CASSVTGGSNQPQHF
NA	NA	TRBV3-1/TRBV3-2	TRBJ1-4	CASSQVYEKLFF
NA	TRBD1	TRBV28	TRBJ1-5	CASSLRGLGNQPQHF
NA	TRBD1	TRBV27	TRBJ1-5	CASSSYTRRQGAWQPQHF
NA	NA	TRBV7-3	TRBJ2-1	CASSSTPGYNEQFF
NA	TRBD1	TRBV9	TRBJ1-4	CASSVSPGQGGEKLFF
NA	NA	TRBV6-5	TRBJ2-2	CASTPIPGTGELFF
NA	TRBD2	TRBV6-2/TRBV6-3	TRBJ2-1	CASSYVPSGGAFWEQFF
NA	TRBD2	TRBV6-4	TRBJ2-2	CASSDMGLAGGGRNTGELFF
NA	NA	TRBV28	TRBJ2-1	CASARSGRQGSYNEQFF
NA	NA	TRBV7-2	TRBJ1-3	CASSQVAGSGNTIYF
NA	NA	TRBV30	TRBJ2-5	CAWARTVRETQYF
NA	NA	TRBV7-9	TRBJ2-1	CASSATTGLLEQFF
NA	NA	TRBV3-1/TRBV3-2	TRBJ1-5	CASSQDPYQPQHF